These 27 T cell receptor beta chains came from one sample sequenced in a study of T cells after yellow fever vaccination (dated by TCRdb to the late 2010s). The receptor library was made with 5' RACE. These reads were obtained on an Illumina HiSeq 2500. TCRdb reran the public reads through fastp at Q25 and MiXCR, keeping productive beta chains. Rows matching on CDR3 protein sequence are summarized as one entry with the most common DNA and genes. In this sample the table shows under 600,000 distinct CDR3 sequences, roughly 13% of which occur a single time. Over 11% of the sample lies in the top ten. The treatment or condition label for this specimen denotes: live attenuated yellow fever vaccine strain. Source: PBMCs, taken on the day of the yellow fever booster vaccination. Every receptor here comes from a man under 40 who received the YFV17D yellow fever vaccine.

This clonotype has a count of ten or more. The V call is TRBV7-2, the J call TRBJ1-5; 7 nucleotides line up with TRBD1. CDR1 and CDR2 from the germline V gene are SGHTA and FQGNSA. V trimming: 5 bases; J trimming: 4 bases; junction bases outside the gene matches: 8. CDR3 size: 15 residues. DNA of the CDR3: TGTGCCAGCAGCACACAAACACAGGGGAATCAGCCCCAGCATTTT. It yields the protein CASSTQTQGNQPQHF.

The V gene is TRBV25-1, the J gene TRBJ2-7; tentatively, D is TRBD1 (5 bases). There are 11 residues in the CDR3. The V and J ends lost 8 bases and 1 base respectively, with 6 bases between them. Germline CDR1 MGHDK, CDR2 SYGVNS. The CDR3: CASDSSYEQYF. The CDR3 DNA is TGTGCCAGCGACAGTTCCTACGAGCAGTACTTC.

This chain links TRBV20-1 with TRBJ2-2; D is ambiguous. Germline CDR1 is DFQATT and CDR2 is SNEGSKA (reference sequence). The V gene lost 5 bases and the J gene lost 6 bases, with 13 bases spanning the gap. This CDR3 spans 13 amino acids. CDR3 in DNA: TGCAGTGCTGGGGTAGTAGGAGCCGGGGAGCTGTTTTTT. This sequence encodes CSAGVVGAGELFF.

CDR3 loop: CSARAEGDTQYF. The DNA of the CDR3 is TGCAGTGCTAGAGCAGAGGGGGATACGCAGTATTTT. V gene TRBV20-1 combines with J gene TRBJ2-3; possibly TRBD1 or TRBD2 for D (5 bases each). The CDR3 sequence is 12 residues long. V lost 1 base, J lost 6 bases, and 8 bases lay in between. Germline V gene sequence: CDR1 DFQATT, CDR2 SNEGSKA (reference sequence).

The chain couples TRBV7-6 to TRBJ2-6, with D possibly matching TRBD1 (6 bases). The V and J ends lost 2 bases and 2 bases respectively, with 10 bases between them. Germline CDR1 and CDR2: SGHVS and FNYEAQ. The CDR3 sequence is 16 residues long. CDR3 sequence (DNA): TGTGCCAGCAGCTTAATGGCAGGGGCTGGGGCCAACGTCCTGACTTTC. Amino acid sequence: CASSLMAGAGANVLTF. Combining the CDR3 with reference TRBV7-6 and TRBJ2-6 gives the whole variable domain GAGVSQSPRYKVTKRGQDVALRCDPISGHVSLYWYRQALGQGPEFLTYFNYEAQQDKSGLPNDRFSAERPEGSISTLTIQRTEQRDSAMYRCASSLMAGAGANVLTFGAGSRLTVL.

The genes are TRBV6-1 and TRBJ1-6; D perhaps matches TRBD1 (5 bases). This CDR3 is 14 amino acids long. CDR1 is MNHNS, CDR2 SASEGT, per germline. V lost 8 bases to trimming and J lost 7 bases, with 15 bases between them. CDR3 amino acids: CASSPGPSNSPLHF. Here the CDR3 DNA reads TGTGCCAGCTCCCCGGGACCCTCAAATTCACCCCTCCACTTT.

The rearrangement links TRBV15 to TRBJ1-4; a possible D gene is TRBD1 (5 bases). The CDR3 contains 15 residues. V lost 0 bases to trimming and J lost 8 bases, with 13 bases between them. Germline values: CDR1 LNHNV, CDR2 YYDKDF (reference sequence). The DNA for the CDR3 is TGTGCCACCAGCAGAGATGGGACGTCGACCGAAAAACTGTTTTTT. This encodes CATSRDGTSTEKLFF.

This chain joins TRBV9 and TRBJ2-1; no clear D. Germline assignment: CDR1 SGDLS and CDR2 YYNGEE. The CDR3 consists of 13 residues. Trimming stripped 0 bases from V and 6 bases from J, with 7 bases between. The CDR3 DNA reads as TGTGCCAGCAGCGTAGACAGACGCAATGAGCAGTTCTTC. Amino acids: CASSVDRRNEQFF. The full variable domain, completed using reference TRBV9 and TRBJ2-1, is DSGVTQTPKHLITATGQRVTLRCSPRSGDLSVYWYQQSLDQGLQFLIQYYNGEERAKGNILERFSAQQFPDLHSELNLSSLELGDSALYFCASSVDRRNEQFFGPGTRLTVL.

The CDR3 reads CASSLFLSYEQYF. CDR3 DNA sequence: TGTGCCAGCAGCTTGTTTCTCTCCTACGAGCAGTACTTC. The gene calls are TRBV11-2 and TRBJ2-7, with unresolved D. CDR1 and CDR2 from the germline V gene are SGHAT and FQNNGV. This CDR3 contains 13 residues. Trimming removed 3 bases from V and 0 bases from J, with 6 bases in between.

The rearrangement uses TRBV5-1 and TRBJ2-5, with D maybe TRBD1 (6 bases). Per the germline V gene, CDR1 is SGHRS and CDR2 is YFSETQ. The CDR3 has 14 residues. Between the trimmed V and J ends, which lost 1 base and 4 bases, there was a span of 11 bases. The CDR3 coding sequence is TGCGCCAGCAGCTTGTACAGGGTTGGAGAGACCCAGTACTTC. The encoded protein is CASSLYRVGETQYF. Full variable domain (remainder filled in from reference TRBV5-1 and TRBJ2-5): KAGVTQTPRYLIKTRGQQVTLSCSPISGHRSVSWYQQTPGQGLQFLFEYFSETQRNKGNFPGRFSGRQFSNSRSEMNVSTLELGDSALYLCASSLYRVGETQYFGPGTRLLVL.

There are a few counts of this clonotype. The chain recombines TRBV15 with TRBJ2-1; D remains unclear. Trimming took 7 bases from V and 8 from J, leaving 21 bases between them. The CDR3 spans 15 residues. CDR1 and CDR2 (germline): LNHNV, YYDKDF (reference sequence). CDR3 sequence: CATKGRQRAWDEQFF. The CDR3 coding sequence is TGTGCCACCAAAGGGCGGCAGCGAGCCTGGGATGAGCAGTTCTTC. Variable domain in full (rest from reference TRBV15 and TRBJ2-1): DAMVIQNPRYQVTQFGKPVTLSCSQTLNHNVMYWYQQKSSQAPKLLFHYYDKDFNNEADTPDNFQSRRPNTSFCFLDIRSPGLGDTAMYLCATKGRQRAWDEQFFGPGTRLTVL.

The chain is built from TRBV20-1 and TRBJ2-5, with 8 positions matching TRBD2. This CDR3 comprises 13 residues. In germline, CDR1 is DFQATT, CDR2 SNEGSKA (reference sequence). This CDR3 reads CSLGGGAQETQYF. The CDR3 bases are TGCTCGCTCGGGGGGGGAGCCCAAGAGACCCAGTACTTC.

This clonotype has only a few counts. V is TRBV2 and J is TRBJ2-1, with TRBD2 identical over 8 bases. The germline CDR1 and CDR2 sequences are SNHLY and FYNNEI. The CDR3 is 15 amino acids. Trimming removed 2 bases from V and 4 bases from J; junction bases left unmatched: 4. In DNA, the CDR3 is TGTGCCAGCAGTGAACAAGCGGGAGCTTACAATGAGCAGTTCTTC. Its translation: CASSEQAGAYNEQFF.

J is TRBJ2-7 and V is TRBV6-5, with 7 nucleotides matching TRBD1. CDR1 is MNHEY, CDR2 SVGAGI, per germline. Losses at the gene ends were 0 bases for V and 2 bases for J; bases not matched to a gene: 10. This CDR3 region has 17 residues. The CDR3 sequence: CASSYSRQGRRTYEQYF. Here the CDR3 DNA reads TGTGCCAGCAGTTACTCGAGACAGGGAAGACGGACCTACGAGCAGTACTTC.

This clonotype occurred many times. The chain uses TRBV19 and TRBJ2-7; D is tentatively TRBD1 or TRBD2 (6 bases each). This CDR3 is 16 amino acids long. The germline V and J ends were trimmed by 3 bases and 3 bases, with 18 bases remaining between them. From germline, CDR1 is LNHDA and CDR2 SQIVND (reference sequence). DNA for the CDR3: TGTGCCAGTAGTATGGGGGGAGCAGGGGCAAACTACGAGCAGTACTTC. It codes for CASSMGGAGANYEQYF.

This clonotype was counted only a few times. The gene calls are TRBV20-1 and TRBJ2-6; TRBD1 aligns across 8 bases. Germline values: CDR1 DFQATT, CDR2 SNEGSKA (reference sequence). The V and J ends lost 6 bases and 0 bases, in that order; junction bases with no gene match: 10. This CDR3 region has 17 residues. CDR3 sequence: CSAASQGANSGANVLTF. DNA for the CDR3: TGCAGTGCAGCTAGTCAGGGGGCCAACTCTGGGGCCAACGTCCTGACTTTC.

The chain has TRBV20-1 and TRBJ2-3; D gene ambiguous. With 3 bases removed from V and 6 bases from J, the gap between germline ends came to 7 bases. This CDR3 has 11 amino acids. CDR1 and CDR2 (germline): DFQATT, SNEGSKA (reference sequence). The CDR3 region has the DNA TGCAGTGCTAGTCAAGGGGATACGCAGTATTTT. Translating it yields CSASQGDTQYF.

This clonotype has only a few counts. V and J are TRBV5-1 and TRBJ2-7; TRBD1 agrees at 10 bases. V shed 5 bases and J 6 bases; nucleotides not matched to a gene: 11. CDR3 length: 15 residues. From germline, CDR1 is SGHRS and CDR2 YFSETQ. The CDR3 here is CASRLTETGGSEQYF. In DNA form, the CDR3 reads TGCGCCAGCAGACTAACCGAGACAGGGGGCTCCGAGCAGTACTTC. The full variable domain, in which reference TRBV5-1 and TRBJ2-7 provide the parts outside the CDR3, is KAGVTQTPRYLIKTRGQQVTLSCSPISGHRSVSWYQQTPGQGLQFLFEYFSETQRNKGNFPGRFSGRQFSNSRSEMNVSTLELGDSALYLCASRLTETGGSEQYFGPGTRLTVT.

This clonotype was detected a few times. The CDR3 DNA reads TGTGCCAGTAGTTCCCCTGCGGGGGCCTTGAACACTGAAGCTTTCTTT. It is translated as CASSSPAGALNTEAFF. The V and J genes are TRBV19 and TRBJ1-1; possibly TRBD1 for D (6 bases). CDR1 is LNHDA, CDR2 SQIVND, per germline (reference sequence). Trimming took 5 bases from V and 0 from J, leaving 16 bases between them. This CDR3 is built from 16 residues.

The chain has TRBV9 and TRBJ2-1; D is perhaps TRBD1 (6 bases). V lost 3 bases, J lost 2 bases, and 15 bases lay in between. The CDR3 runs to 16 residues. Germline CDR1 and CDR2: SGDLS and YYNGEE. Here the CDR3 DNA reads TGTGCCAGCAGCGCCCTTCAGGGGCCCACCTACAATGAGCAGTTCTTC. This translates into CASSALQGPTYNEQFF.

The rearrangement links TRBV5-1 to TRBJ2-5; possible D gene TRBD2, 5 bases. V gave up 2 bases and J gave up 1 base, with 15 bases separating them. The CDR3 contains 16 residues. Per the germline V gene, CDR1 is SGHRS and CDR2 is YFSETQ. The CDR3 is CASSFGVPAPQETQYF. In nucleotides, the CDR3 is TGCGCCAGCAGCTTCGGGGTGCCCGCGCCCCAAGAGACCCAGTACTTC.

This clonotype appeared many times. The chain employs TRBV12-3 or TRBV12-4 and TRBJ2-7; D possibly corresponds to TRBD1 (6 bases). The CDR3 sequence is 13 residues long. Trimming pared 1 base from V and 3 bases from J, leaving 7 bases between. The CDR3 loop is CASSLGDIYEQYF. The CDR3 DNA reads TGTGCCAGCAGTTTAGGGGACATCTACGAGCAGTACTTC.

The CDR3 protein is CASSLTSGGVYNEQFF. The CDR3 DNA reads as TGCGCCAGCAGCTTGACTAGCGGAGGAGTATACAATGAGCAGTTCTTC. The chain employs TRBV5-1 and TRBJ2-1, with 8 bases identical to TRBD2. The ends lost 1 base at V and 4 bases at J; junction bases unmatched: 7. This CDR3 has 16 residues. Germline CDR1 reads SGHRS; CDR2 reads YFSETQ. The full variable domain, rest sourced from reference TRBV5-1 and TRBJ2-1, is KAGVTQTPRYLIKTRGQQVTLSCSPISGHRSVSWYQQTPGQGLQFLFEYFSETQRNKGNFPGRFSGRQFSNSRSEMNVSTLELGDSALYLCASSLTSGGVYNEQFFGPGTRLTVL.

In its sample, this clonotype was seen a few times. The rearrangement joins TRBV12-3 or TRBV12-4 to TRBJ1-2; D possibly corresponds to TRBD1 (5 bases). The CDR3 length is 13 residues. With 7 bases removed from V and 5 bases from J, the gap between germline ends came to 14 bases. The CDR3 protein is CASTRAGGYGYTF. The CDR3 coding sequence is TGTGCCAGCACCCGGGCCGGGGGGTATGGCTACACCTTC.

J is TRBJ2-7 and V is TRBV2, with D possibly being TRBD2 (6 bases). The CDR3 spans 13 residues. Per the germline V gene, CDR1 is SNHLY and CDR2 is FYNNEI. The germline V and J ends were trimmed by 8 bases and 3 bases, with 14 bases remaining between them. The chain's CDR3 is CASGASDDYEQYF. The CDR3 nucleotides read TGTGCCAGCGGAGCTAGCGATGACTACGAGCAGTACTTC.

This clonotype was counted between two and nine times. The V and J genes are TRBV7-8 and TRBJ2-2; D is unresolved. The CDR3 spans 13 residues. Per the germline V gene, CDR1 is SGHVS and CDR2 is FQNEAQ. V shed 0 bases and J shed 8 bases, with 7 bases lying between them. The CDR3 region is CASSLAQKGELFF. The CDR3 region has the DNA TGTGCCAGCAGCTTAGCCCAGAAAGGGGAGCTGTTTTTT. Complete variable domain (other parts from reference TRBV7-8 and TRBJ2-2): GAGVSQSPRYKVAKRGQDVALRCDPISGHVSLFWYQQALGQGPEFLTYFQNEAQLDKSGLPSDRFFAERPEGSVSTLKIQRTQQEDSAVYLCASSLAQKGELFFGEGSRLTVL.

This clonotype was recorded a few times. The gene calls are TRBV5-4 and TRBJ2-7; 11 bases line up with TRBD2. Germline V lookup: CDR1 SGHNT, CDR2 YYREEE (reference sequence). V was pared by 3 bases and J by 3 bases, with 8 bases of the junction left unmatched. The CDR3 runs to 16 residues. DNA of the CDR3: TGTGCCAGCAGCTGGGGACTAGCGGAAGCCATCTACGAGCAGTACTTC. As protein: CASSWGLAEAIYEQYF.